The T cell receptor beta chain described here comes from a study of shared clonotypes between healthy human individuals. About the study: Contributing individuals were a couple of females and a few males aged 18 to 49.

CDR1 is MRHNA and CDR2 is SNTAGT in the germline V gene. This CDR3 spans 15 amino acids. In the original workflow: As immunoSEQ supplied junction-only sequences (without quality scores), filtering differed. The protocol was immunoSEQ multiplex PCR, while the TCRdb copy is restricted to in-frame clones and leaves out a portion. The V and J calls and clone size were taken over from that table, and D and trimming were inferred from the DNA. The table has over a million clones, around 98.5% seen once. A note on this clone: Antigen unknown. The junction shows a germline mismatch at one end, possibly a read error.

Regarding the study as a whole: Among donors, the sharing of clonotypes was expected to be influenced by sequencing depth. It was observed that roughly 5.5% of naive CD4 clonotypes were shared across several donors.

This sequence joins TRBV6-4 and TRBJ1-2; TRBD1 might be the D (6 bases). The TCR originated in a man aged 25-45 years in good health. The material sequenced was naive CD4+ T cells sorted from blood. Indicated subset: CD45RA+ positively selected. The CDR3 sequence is CASSYSAGVFSGYTF. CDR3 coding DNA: TGTGCCAGCAGTTACTCAGCAGGGGTGTTCAGTGGCTACACCTTC.